The T cell receptor beta chain under discussion was sequenced for a study of identifying expanded T cells in peripheral blood. General study findings and limits: Variance in clone template counts between approximately two-week samples significantly increased with total template count across all healthy donors. Differentially abundant clones: approximately 1.3 between replicates, 16.4 at two to three weeks, approximately 18 at four.

The CDR3 contains 16 residues. Germline V gene sequence: CDR1 SGHRS, CDR2 YFSETQ. The V and J ends lost 0 bases and 1 base, in that order; junction bases with no gene match: 2. Libraries were prepared by immunoSEQ multiplex PCR; TCRdb keeps only in-frame clonotypes and omits some of them. The repertoire holds roughly 81,000 clones, about 83% seen once, with around 19% in the top ten. A word on this clone: The antigen remains undetermined.

No infections or other immune events were documented during collection. The chain recombines TRBV5-1 with TRBJ2-1; 9 nucleotides line up with TRBD2. The specimen was blood. The source is a person aged 18-70 years in good health. CDR3 bases: TGCGCCAGCAGCTTGGAGGGACTAGCTTCCTACAATGAGCAGTTCTTC. This gives the protein CASSLEGLASYNEQFF.